One sample yielded the 10 T cell receptor beta chains listed below, sequenced in a study of blood T cell repertoires in COVID-19 (dated by TCRdb to 2020 to 2022). Libraries came from the immunoSEQ multiplex PCR assay. Entries here come from immuneACCESS through TCRdb and include only in-frame sequences with V and J called. Some clones fail to appear in such tables; in the studies checked, an unresolved V gene covers under half of the shortfall, and the cause of the remainder is unknown. The sample contains about 68,000 clones, about four fifths of them found a single time. Just under 6.5% of the sample goes to the ten largest clones. Sequenced input: peripheral blood. The receptors derive from a woman in her sixties with acute or convalescent COVID-19.

The CDR3 DNA sequence: TGCGCCAGCAGCTTGTCGACAGACGAAAAACTGTTTTTT. As protein: CASSLSTDEKLFF. V gene TRBV5-1 combines with J gene TRBJ1-4, with D perhaps matching TRBD1 (5 bases). CDR1 is SGHRS and CDR2 is YFSETQ in the germline V gene. The CDR3 has 13 residues. V lost 1 base and J lost 8, with 9 bases in between.

Only one count was recorded for this clone. This chain joins TRBV30 and TRBJ1-3; 9 positions match TRBD1. The length of the CDR3 is 13 residues. Germline V gene lookup returns CDR1 GTSNPN and CDR2 SVGIG (reference sequence). Losses at the gene ends were 5 bases for V and 4 bases for J; bases not matched to a gene: 3. The CDR3 DNA reads TGTGCCTGGGACAGGGGGACCGGAAACACCATATATTTT. Its protein product is CAWDRGTGNTIYF. The full variable domain, completed using reference TRBV30 and TRBJ1-3, is SQTIHQWPATLVQPVGSPLSLECTVEGTSNPNLYWYRQAAGRGLQLLFYSVGIGQISSEVPQNLSASRPQDRQFILSSKKLLLSDSGFYLCAWDRGTGNTIYFGEGSWLTVV.

The genes are TRBV29-1 and TRBJ1-1; D gene unclear. Between the trimmed V and J ends, which lost 7 bases and 1 base, there was a span of 10 bases. CDR1 and CDR2 from the germline V gene are SQVTM and ANQGSEA. The CDR3 has 12 residues. This CDR3 is CSGYWANTEAFF. Written as DNA, the CDR3 is TGCAGCGGTTACTGGGCGAACACTGAAGCTTTCTTT. Using reference TRBV29-1 and TRBJ1-1 for the parts outside the CDR3, the full variable domain is SAVISQKPSRDICQRGTSLTIQCQVDSQVTMMFWYRQQPGQSLTLIATANQGSEATYESGFVIDKFPISRPNLTFSTLTVSNMSPEDSSIYLCSGYWANTEAFFGQGTRLTVV.

V usage is TRBV5-1 and J usage is TRBJ2-1; D possibly corresponds to TRBD2 (6 bases). The CDR3 spans 15 residues. Germline CDR1 SGHRS, CDR2 YFSETQ. Trimming cost V 1 base and J 8 bases, with 16 bases left between them. CDR3 sequence reads: CASSLPRGTIDEQFF. The CDR3 DNA reads as TGCGCCAGCAGCTTGCCGCGGGGTACAATAGATGAGCAGTTCTTC.

The chain joins TRBV10-1 to TRBJ1-2, with 9 positions matching TRBD1. Germline V CDR1 and CDR2: WNHNN, SYGVQD (reference sequence). V lost 8 bases to trimming and J lost 6 bases; unmatched junction nucleotides: 10. The CDR3 has 14 residues. The CDR3 reads CASGKLNRGHGYTF. CDR3 nucleotides: TGCGCCAGCGGAAAATTGAACAGGGGGCATGGCTACACCTTC.

This rearrangement joins TRBV2 to TRBJ2-5, with D perhaps TRBD1 (5 bases). This CDR3 is built from 12 residues. Germline V gene sequence: CDR1 SNHLY, CDR2 FYNNEI. V lost 6 bases to trimming and J lost 5 bases, with 10 bases between them. The DNA of the CDR3 is TGTGCCAGCAGCTGGGGCCCCGAGACCCAGTACTTC. Amino acids: CASSWGPETQYF.

V and J are TRBV5-1 and TRBJ2-5; D gene ambiguous. This CDR3 contains 13 residues. The ends were cut back, 0 bases at V and 5 bases at J, with 8 bases in the middle. CDR1 and CDR2 (germline): SGHRS, YFSETQ. The CDR3 DNA reads as TGCGCCAGCAGCTTGGGGCAGTTGGAGACCCAGTACTTC. Amino acid sequence: CASSLGQLETQYF.

The CDR3 nucleotides read TGTGCCAGCAGCTCCGGACAGGACCTCTATGGCTACACCTTC. Its protein product is CASSSGQDLYGYTF. The chain is built from TRBV16 and TRBJ1-2, with 7 bases lining up with TRBD1. Per germline, CDR1 KGHSY and CDR2 FQNENV. V was clipped by 5 bases and J by 4 bases; unmatched bases: 7. CDR3 length: 14 residues.

The chain recombines TRBV7-2 with TRBJ1-2; tentative D call: TRBD1 (5 bases). The CDR3 consists of 12 residues. V was shortened by 5 bases and J by 5 bases, with 9 bases between the two germline ends. The germline V gene encodes CDR1 SGHTA and CDR2 FQGNSA. In DNA, the CDR3 is TGTGCCAGCAGCGACCAGGGATATGGCTACACCTTC. Its protein is CASSDQGYGYTF.

The CDR3 coding sequence is TGTGCCAGCTCACCCGGCGAATCAGGGGCTCGACGGCTGTTTTTT. It encodes CASSPGESGARRLFF. The chain carries TRBV18 and TRBJ1-4; D might be TRBD1 (6 bases). This CDR3 region has 15 residues. CDR1 is KGHSH, CDR2 LQKENI, per germline. The V end lost 3 bases, the J end lost 14 bases, and 22 bases lay between the germline ends.